The present T cell receptor (beta chain) was sequenced within a study of CD8+ T cells in alopecia areata. The overall study: Patients remained on tofacitinib for 6 to 18 months and then went 6 months without it.

cDNA serving as the sequencing template came from extracted, reverse transcribed RNA. Method: immunoSEQ multiplex PCR; TCRdb's copy keeps in-frame clones and lacks some. The data show about 120,000 clones, more than 30% seen once. The sequence was collected from a human donor with alopecia areata. Sequencing was performed on CD4+ T cells sorted from blood.

The CDR3 loop reads CAWSPGAGRRTQYF. DNA for the CDR3: TGTGCCTGGAGTCCCGGGGCCGGGAGGAGGACCCAGTACTTC. This chain connects TRBV30 to TRBJ2-5; TRBD2 matches 7 bases. The CDR3 loop spans 14 amino acids. With 2 bases clipped from V and 7 bases from J, the junction kept 10 bases outside the gene matches. The germline V gene has CDR1 GTSNPN and CDR2 SVGIG (reference sequence). Complete variable domain (other parts from reference TRBV30 and TRBJ2-5): SQTIHQWPATLVQPVGSPLSLECTVEGTSNPNLYWYRQAAGRGLQLLFYSVGIGQISSEVPQNLSASRPQDRQFILSSKKLLLSDSGFYLCAWSPGAGRRTQYFGPGTRLLVL.